One and the same sample provided the 23 T cell receptor beta chains below, sequenced in a study of blood T cell repertoires in COVID-19. Libraries were prepared by immunoSEQ multiplex PCR; TCRdb keeps only in-frame clonotypes and omits some of them. The sample shows 250,000 to 350,000 clones, less than 85% of them seen only once. Sequencing was performed on peripheral blood. The origin of the receptors is a human donor with COVID-19, enrolled during active disease. The donor label of this sample is uncertain.

The rearrangement links TRBV4-3 to TRBJ2-3; 8 bases map to TRBD2. V trimming: 2 bases; J trimming: 4 bases; junction bases outside the gene matches: 14. Germline assignment: CDR1 LGHNA and CDR2 YSLEER. The CDR3 spans 18 residues. DNA of the CDR3: TGCGCCAGCAGCCAACGGGGGGGCGGGAGTAGTGGGGCAGATACGCAGTATTTT. Its translation: CASSQRGGGSSGADTQYF.

In this sample, this clone turned up once. The chain carries TRBV6-5 and TRBJ1-4, with 9 bases aligning to TRBD1. CDR3 length: 15 residues. V was pared by 6 bases and J by 8 bases, with 10 bases of the junction left unmatched. Germline V lookup: CDR1 MNHEY, CDR2 SVGAGI. The CDR3 sequence: CASSIPGTGNEKLFF. In DNA form, the CDR3 reads TGTGCCAGCAGCATCCCCGGGACAGGGAACGAAAAACTGTTTTTT.

This sequence joins TRBV28 and TRBJ2-3; D call uncertain. Germline V gene lookup returns CDR1 MDHEN and CDR2 SYDVKM. With 1 base removed from V and 7 bases from J, the gap between germline ends came to 6 bases. The CDR3 runs 12 residues. CDR3 sequence: CASSLSLHTQYF. The CDR3 DNA sequence: TGTGCCAGCAGTTTATCCCTACATACGCAGTATTTT.

The chain links TRBV6-5 to TRBJ2-7, with TRBD1 matching over 7 bases. The CDR3 totals 15 residues. In germline, CDR1 is MNHEY, CDR2 SVGAGI. J lost 2 bases, V lost 6 bases, and 10 bases had no gene match. The CDR3 protein is CASSRSTGTAYEQYF. CDR3 bases: TGTGCCAGCAGCCGCTCGACAGGGACGGCCTACGAGCAGTACTTC.

V gene TRBV12-5 combines with J gene TRBJ2-7; D unclear. V was trimmed by 5 bases and J by 3 bases, leaving 5 bases between them. The germline CDR1 and CDR2 sequences are LGHNT and FRNRAP. The CDR3 totals 11 residues. The CDR3 DNA sequence: TGTGCTAGTGGTCGGTACTACGAGCAGTACTTC. It specifies CASGRYYEQYF.

The V gene is TRBV5-1, the J gene TRBJ2-1, with a tentative D call TRBD1 (6 bases). Germline V gene lookup returns CDR1 SGHRS and CDR2 YFSETQ. This CDR3 contains 14 residues. Trimming took 4 bases from V and 7 from J, leaving 15 bases between them. This CDR3 reads CASSGIQGGNEQFF. In nucleotides, the CDR3 is TGCGCCAGCAGCGGGATACAGGGCGGGAATGAGCAGTTCTTC. The entire variable domain, with the rest obtained from reference TRBV5-1 and TRBJ2-1, is as follows: KAGVTQTPRYLIKTRGQQVTLSCSPISGHRSVSWYQQTPGQGLQFLFEYFSETQRNKGNFPGRFSGRQFSNSRSEMNVSTLELGDSALYLCASSGIQGGNEQFFGPGTRLTVL.

This clone has just a few counts. The J gene is TRBJ1-1, the V gene TRBV19; tentative D call: TRBD1 (6 bases). V was pared by 6 bases and J by 0 bases, with 17 bases between. The CDR3 runs 16 residues. The germline CDR1 and CDR2 sequences are LNHDA and SQIVND (reference sequence). CDR3 sequence reads: CASRPERGRVNTEAFF. The CDR3 region has the DNA TGTGCCAGTAGACCGGAGAGGGGGAGGGTGAACACTGAAGCTTTCTTT.

The rearrangement joins TRBV9 to TRBJ2-1; no clear D gene. This CDR3 is 15 amino acids long. The ends were cut back, 0 bases at V and 0 bases at J, with 7 bases in the middle. Per germline, CDR1 SGDLS and CDR2 YYNGEE. The CDR3 nucleotides are TGTGCCAGCAGCGTAGATGTGAGCTCCTACAATGAGCAGTTCTTC. Protein sequence: CASSVDVSSYNEQFF.

The chain employs TRBV24-1 and TRBJ1-1, with D unresolved. Trimming removed 7 bases from V and 5 bases from J, with 16 bases in between. This CDR3 is 14 amino acids long. CDR1 is KGHDR and CDR2 is SFDVKD in the germline V gene. The CDR3 region is CATSPGRSRTEAFF. DNA of the CDR3: TGTGCCACCAGCCCTGGCCGAAGCAGGACTGAAGCTTTCTTT.

The chain carries TRBV2 and TRBJ2-1, with TRBD2 matching 12 bases. V was pared by 2 bases and J by 8 bases, with 4 bases of the junction left unmatched. The CDR3 runs to 15 residues. Germline values: CDR1 SNHLY, CDR2 FYNNEI. CDR3 sequence (DNA): TGTGCCAGCAGTGAACTAGCGGGAGGGGTGGATGAGCAGTTCTTC. This sequence encodes CASSELAGGVDEQFF.

This sequence joins TRBV7-3 and TRBJ2-7; the match to TRBD2 covers 11 bases. Germline loops: CDR1 SGHTA, CDR2 FQGTGA. V lost 0 bases and J lost 2; bases outside the gene matches: 3. The CDR3 consists of 16 residues. The CDR3 coding sequence is TGTGCCAGCAGCTTAACGGGGACTAGCGGCGCCTACGAGCAGTACTTC. Its translation is CASSLTGTSGAYEQYF.

The CDR3 DNA is TGTGCCACCAGCAGAGCGGGACTAGGCCACGAGCAGTACTTC. Amino acids: CATSRAGLGHEQYF. The chain couples TRBV15 to TRBJ2-7; 8 nucleotides align to TRBD2. V was pared by 1 base and J by 5 bases, with 4 bases of the junction left unmatched. Germline CDR1 and CDR2: LNHNV and YYDKDF (reference sequence). The CDR3 has 14 amino acids.

This chain links TRBV5-1 with TRBJ2-1, with 11 bases lining up with TRBD2. Trimming at V came to 2 bases and at J to 4 bases, leaving 2 bases not matched to a gene. The CDR3 is made up of 15 amino acids. In germline, CDR1 is SGHRS, CDR2 YFSETQ. CDR3 region: CASSLTSGRYNEQFF. CDR3 nucleotide sequence: TGCGCCAGCAGCTTAACTAGCGGGAGATACAATGAGCAGTTCTTC.

A word on this clone: A read error may account for a junction end that differs from germline. CDR3: CASILSRGGSNYGYTF. The CDR3 DNA sequence: TGTGCCAGCATTTTAAGCCGGGGGGGCTCTAACTATGGCTACACCTTC. This rearrangement joins TRBV28 to TRBJ1-2, with D possibly matching TRBD1 (6 bases). CDR1 is MDHEN, CDR2 SYDVKM, per germline. This CDR3 has 16 residues.

The chain employs TRBV7-2 and TRBJ1-1; D gene unclear. CDR1 is SGHTA, CDR2 FQGNSA, per germline. The CDR3 spans 13 residues. Trimming cost V 5 bases and J 6 bases, with 13 bases left between them. CDR3 sequence (DNA): TGTGCCAGCAGCCGACTCCCCGGGGCTGAAGCTTTCTTT. Its translation is CASSRLPGAEAFF. Complete variable domain (other parts from reference TRBV7-2 and TRBJ1-1): GAGVSQSPSNKVTEKGKDVELRCDPISGHTALYWYRQSLGQGLEFLIYFQGNSAPDKSGLPSDRFSAERTGGSVSTLTIQRTQQEDSAVYLCASSRLPGAEAFFGQGTRLTVV.

This chain uses TRBV29-1 with TRBJ2-7; D may be TRBD2 (6 bases). V was shortened by 3 bases and J by 2 bases, with 17 bases between the two germline ends. The CDR3 consists of 15 residues. CDR1 is SQVTM, CDR2 ANQGSEA, per germline. The CDR3 loop is CSVDTIGTEAYEQYF. The CDR3 DNA follows: TGCAGCGTTGATACCATCGGGACTGAAGCCTACGAGCAGTACTTC.

The V gene is TRBV5-4, the J gene TRBJ1-3; 8 positions agree with TRBD1. The CDR3 is 15 residues long. J gave up 2 bases and V 5 bases, and 6 bases lay outside the gene matches. Per the germline V gene, CDR1 is SGHNT and CDR2 is YYREEE (reference sequence). This chain's CDR3 is CASRTQGAAGNTIYF. The CDR3, as DNA: TGTGCCAGCAGGACTCAGGGGGCTGCTGGAAACACCATATATTTT.

The chain has TRBV11-1 and TRBJ2-3, with 7 bases aligning to TRBD2. The germline gives CDR1 SGHAT, CDR2 FQDESV (reference sequence). The CDR3 consists of 15 residues. V shed 4 bases and J 1 base; nucleotides not matched to a gene: 5. The CDR3 sequence is CASSSLAGGTDTQYF. The CDR3, as DNA: TGTGCCAGCAGCTCCCTCGCGGGAGGCACAGATACGCAGTATTTT.

The table lists this clone with a few counts. V is TRBV11-2 and J is TRBJ2-2; TRBD2 matches at 10 bases. The CDR3 is 17 amino acids. Per the germline V gene, CDR1 is SGHAT and CDR2 is FQNNGV. The V gene end was trimmed by 10 bases and the J gene end by 5 bases; junction bases not matched to a gene: 16. DNA for the CDR3: TGTGCCACCCGAGAAGTGCTAGCGGGAGATAAGACCGGGGAGCTGTTTTTT. It encodes CATREVLAGDKTGELFF.

V usage is TRBV28 and J usage is TRBJ2-3, with 7 bases lining up with TRBD1. Per the germline V gene, CDR1 is MDHEN and CDR2 is SYDVKM. The CDR3 is 16 amino acids. J lost 1 base, V lost 6 bases, and 10 bases had no gene match. The DNA of the CDR3 is TGTGCCAGCAGCCAATATAAGACAGGGCGCACAGATACGCAGTATTTT. Its protein is CASSQYKTGRTDTQYF.

The V and J genes are TRBV7-9 and TRBJ2-1; tentatively, D is TRBD2 (5 bases). Between the trimmed V and J ends, which lost 5 bases and 4 bases, there was a span of 12 bases. Germline-derived CDR1 and CDR2 are SEHNR and FQNEAQ (reference sequence). The CDR3 runs 14 residues. The CDR3 region has the DNA TGTGCCAGCAGCCCACTAGGGCCATACAATGAGCAGTTCTTC. Encoded protein: CASSPLGPYNEQFF.

The chain carries TRBV5-1 and TRBJ2-2; 9 positions agree with TRBD2. Unmatched junction bases numbered 9, after V lost 5 bases and J lost 1 base. The germline V gene has CDR1 SGHRS and CDR2 YFSETQ. The CDR3 contains 17 residues. The CDR3 region is CASSIRLAEKNTGELFF. The CDR3 bases are TGCGCCAGCAGTATTCGACTAGCGGAAAAGAACACCGGGGAGCTGTTTTTT.

The V and J genes are TRBV7-8 and TRBJ1-1; 9 bases map to TRBD1. The V and J ends lost 3 bases and 8 bases, in that order; junction bases with no gene match: 4. The germline gives CDR1 SGHVS, CDR2 FQNEAQ. The CDR3 loop spans 13 amino acids. CDR3 coding DNA: TGTGCCAGCAGCTTGCCCGGACAGGGGGAAGCTTTCTTT. Translating gives CASSLPGQGEAFF.